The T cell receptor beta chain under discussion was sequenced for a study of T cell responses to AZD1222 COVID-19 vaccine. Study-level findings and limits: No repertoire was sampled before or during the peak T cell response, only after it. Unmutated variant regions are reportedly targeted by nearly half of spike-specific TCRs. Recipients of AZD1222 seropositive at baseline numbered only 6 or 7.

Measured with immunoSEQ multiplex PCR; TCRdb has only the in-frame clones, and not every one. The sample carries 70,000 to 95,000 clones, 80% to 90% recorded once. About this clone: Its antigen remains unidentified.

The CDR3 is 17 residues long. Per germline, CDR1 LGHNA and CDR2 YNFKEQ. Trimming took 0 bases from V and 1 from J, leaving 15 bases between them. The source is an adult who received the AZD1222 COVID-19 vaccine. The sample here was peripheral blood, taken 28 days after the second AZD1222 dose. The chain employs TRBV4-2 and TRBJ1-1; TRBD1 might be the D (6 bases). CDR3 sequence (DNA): TGTGCCAGCAGCCAAGACCCCGGGACAAGGACGAACACTGAAGCTTTCTTT. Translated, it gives CASSQDPGTRTNTEAFF.